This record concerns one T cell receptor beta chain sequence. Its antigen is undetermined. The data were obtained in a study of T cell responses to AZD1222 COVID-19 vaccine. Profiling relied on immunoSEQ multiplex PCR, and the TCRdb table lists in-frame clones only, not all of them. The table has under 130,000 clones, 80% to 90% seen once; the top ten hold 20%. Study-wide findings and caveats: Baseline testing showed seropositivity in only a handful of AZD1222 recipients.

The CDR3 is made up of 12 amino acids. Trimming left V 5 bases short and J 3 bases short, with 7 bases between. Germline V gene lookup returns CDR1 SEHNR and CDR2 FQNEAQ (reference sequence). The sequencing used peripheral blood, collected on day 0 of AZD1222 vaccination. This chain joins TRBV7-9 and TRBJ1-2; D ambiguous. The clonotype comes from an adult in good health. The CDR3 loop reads CASSPSHYGYTF. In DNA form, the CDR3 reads TGTGCCAGCAGCCCCAGTCACTATGGCTACACCTTC.